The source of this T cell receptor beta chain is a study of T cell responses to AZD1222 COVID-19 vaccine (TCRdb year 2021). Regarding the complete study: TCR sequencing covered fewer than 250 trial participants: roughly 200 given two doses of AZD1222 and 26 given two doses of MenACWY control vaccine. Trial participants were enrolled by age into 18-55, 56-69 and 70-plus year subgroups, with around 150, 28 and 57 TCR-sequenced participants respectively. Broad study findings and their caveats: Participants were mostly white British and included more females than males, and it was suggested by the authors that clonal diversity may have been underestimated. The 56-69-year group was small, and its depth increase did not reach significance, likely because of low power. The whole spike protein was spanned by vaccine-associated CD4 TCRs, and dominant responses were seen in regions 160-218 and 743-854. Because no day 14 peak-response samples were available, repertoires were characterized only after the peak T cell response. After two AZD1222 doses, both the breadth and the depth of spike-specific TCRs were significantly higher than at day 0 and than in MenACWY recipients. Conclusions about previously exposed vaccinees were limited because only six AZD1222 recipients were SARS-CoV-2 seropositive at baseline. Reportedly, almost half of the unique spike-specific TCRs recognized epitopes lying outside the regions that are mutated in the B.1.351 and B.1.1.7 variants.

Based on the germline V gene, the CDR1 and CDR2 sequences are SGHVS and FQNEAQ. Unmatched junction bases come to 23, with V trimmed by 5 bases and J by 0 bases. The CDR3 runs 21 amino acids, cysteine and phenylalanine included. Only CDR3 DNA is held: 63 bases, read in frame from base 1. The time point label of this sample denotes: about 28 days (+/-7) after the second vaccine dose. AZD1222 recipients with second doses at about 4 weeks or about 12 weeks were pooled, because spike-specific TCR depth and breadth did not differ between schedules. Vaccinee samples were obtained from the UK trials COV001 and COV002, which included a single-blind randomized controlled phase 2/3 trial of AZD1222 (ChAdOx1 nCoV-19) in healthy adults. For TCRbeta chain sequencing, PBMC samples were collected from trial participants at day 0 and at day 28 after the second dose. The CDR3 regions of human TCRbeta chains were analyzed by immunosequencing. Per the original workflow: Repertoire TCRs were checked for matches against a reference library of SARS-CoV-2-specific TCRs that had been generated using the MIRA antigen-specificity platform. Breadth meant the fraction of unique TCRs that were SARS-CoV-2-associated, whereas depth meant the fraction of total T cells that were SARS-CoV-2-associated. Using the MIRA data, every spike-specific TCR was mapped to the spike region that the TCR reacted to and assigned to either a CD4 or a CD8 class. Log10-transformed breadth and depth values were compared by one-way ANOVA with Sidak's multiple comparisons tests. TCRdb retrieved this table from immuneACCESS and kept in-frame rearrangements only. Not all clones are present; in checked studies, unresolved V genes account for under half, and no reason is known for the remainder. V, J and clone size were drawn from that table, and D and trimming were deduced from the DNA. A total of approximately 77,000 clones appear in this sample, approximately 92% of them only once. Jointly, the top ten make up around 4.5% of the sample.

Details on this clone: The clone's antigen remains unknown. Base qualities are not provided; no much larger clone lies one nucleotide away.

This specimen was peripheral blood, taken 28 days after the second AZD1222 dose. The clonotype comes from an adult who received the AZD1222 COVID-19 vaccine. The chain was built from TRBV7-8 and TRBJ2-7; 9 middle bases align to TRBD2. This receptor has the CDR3 CASSALFVGAGGQQSSYEQYF. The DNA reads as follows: TGTGCCAGCAGCGCCCTCTTCGTAGGAGCGGGAGGCCAACAGAGCTCCTACGAGCAGTACTTC.